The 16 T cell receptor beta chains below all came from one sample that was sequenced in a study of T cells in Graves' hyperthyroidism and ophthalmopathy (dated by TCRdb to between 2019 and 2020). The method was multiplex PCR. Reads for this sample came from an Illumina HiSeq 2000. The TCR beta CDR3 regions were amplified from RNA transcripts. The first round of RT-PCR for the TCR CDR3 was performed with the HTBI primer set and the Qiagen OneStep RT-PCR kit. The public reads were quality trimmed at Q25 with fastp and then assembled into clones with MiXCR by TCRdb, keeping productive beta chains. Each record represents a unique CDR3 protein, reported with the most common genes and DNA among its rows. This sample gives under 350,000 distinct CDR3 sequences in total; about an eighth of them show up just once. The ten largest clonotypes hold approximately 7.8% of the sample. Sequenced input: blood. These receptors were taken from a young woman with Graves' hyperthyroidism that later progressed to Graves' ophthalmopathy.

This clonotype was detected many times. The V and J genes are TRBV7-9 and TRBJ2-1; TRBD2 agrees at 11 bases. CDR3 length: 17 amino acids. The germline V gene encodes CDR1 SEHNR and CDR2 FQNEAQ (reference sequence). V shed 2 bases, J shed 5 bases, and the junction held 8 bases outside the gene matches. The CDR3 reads CASSLPLAGGTHNEQFF. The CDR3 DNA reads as TGTGCCAGCAGCTTACCCTTAGCGGGAGGGACTCACAATGAGCAGTTCTTC. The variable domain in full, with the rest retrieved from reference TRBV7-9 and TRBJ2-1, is DTGVSQNPRHKITKRGQNVTFRCDPISEHNRLYWYRQTLGQGPEFLTYFQNEAQLEKSRLLSDRFSAERPKGSFSTLEIQRTEQGDSAMYLCASSLPLAGGTHNEQFFGPGTRLTVL.

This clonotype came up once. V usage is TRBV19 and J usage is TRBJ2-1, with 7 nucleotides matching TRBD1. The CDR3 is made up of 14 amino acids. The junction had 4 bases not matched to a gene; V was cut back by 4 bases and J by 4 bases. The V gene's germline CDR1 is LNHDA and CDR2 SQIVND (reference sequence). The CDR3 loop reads CASSKGTDYNEQFF. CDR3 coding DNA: TGTGCCAGTAGTAAAGGGACAGATTACAATGAGCAGTTCTTC.

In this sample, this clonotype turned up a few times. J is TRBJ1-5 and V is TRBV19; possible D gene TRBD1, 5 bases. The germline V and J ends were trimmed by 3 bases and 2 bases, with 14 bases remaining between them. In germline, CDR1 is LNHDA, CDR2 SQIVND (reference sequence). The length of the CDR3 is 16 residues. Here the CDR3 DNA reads TGTGCCAGTAGTATCGGGCGGTCGGGGGGCAATCAGCCCCAGCATTTT. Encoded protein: CASSIGRSGGNQPQHF.

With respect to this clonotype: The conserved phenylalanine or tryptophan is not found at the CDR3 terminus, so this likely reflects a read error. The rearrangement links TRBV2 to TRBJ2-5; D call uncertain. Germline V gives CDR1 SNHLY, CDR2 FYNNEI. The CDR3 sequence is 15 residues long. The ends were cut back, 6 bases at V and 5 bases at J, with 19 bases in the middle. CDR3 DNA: TGTGCCAGCAGCCTCCGCTCGGTCCTCGGGGAGACCCAGTACCTC. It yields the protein CASSLRSVLGETQYL.

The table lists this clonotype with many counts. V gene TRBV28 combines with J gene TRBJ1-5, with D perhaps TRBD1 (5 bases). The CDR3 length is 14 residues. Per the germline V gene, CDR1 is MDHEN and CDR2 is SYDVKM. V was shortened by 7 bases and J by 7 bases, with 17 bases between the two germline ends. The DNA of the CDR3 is TGTGCCAGCATGGGGGGTGAGGTTTTCCAGCCCCAGCATTTT. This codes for CASMGGEVFQPQHF.

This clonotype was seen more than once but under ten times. This CDR3 reads CATSDWQDKNTGELFF. For the CDR3, the DNA is TGTGCCACCAGTGATTGGCAGGATAAGAACACCGGGGAGCTGTTTTTT. This chain connects TRBV24-1 to TRBJ2-2, with D uncertain. This CDR3 has 16 residues. The germline CDR1 and CDR2 sequences are KGHDR and SFDVKD. V was cut by 2 bases and J by 1 base, with 10 bases left in between.

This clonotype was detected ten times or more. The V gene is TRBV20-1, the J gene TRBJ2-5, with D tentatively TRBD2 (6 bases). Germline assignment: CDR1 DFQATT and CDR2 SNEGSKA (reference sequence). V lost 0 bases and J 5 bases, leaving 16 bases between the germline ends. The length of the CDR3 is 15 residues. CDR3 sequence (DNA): TGCAGTGCTAGAGAAATGGAGCGGAGCGGGGAGACCCAGTACTTC. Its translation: CSAREMERSGETQYF.

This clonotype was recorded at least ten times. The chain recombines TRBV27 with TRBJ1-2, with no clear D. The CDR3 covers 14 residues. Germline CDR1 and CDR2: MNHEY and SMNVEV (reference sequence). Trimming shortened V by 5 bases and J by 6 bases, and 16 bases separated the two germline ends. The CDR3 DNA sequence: TGTGCCAGCAGTCCGGTAGCGGGGTACGATGGCTACACCTTC. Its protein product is CASSPVAGYDGYTF.

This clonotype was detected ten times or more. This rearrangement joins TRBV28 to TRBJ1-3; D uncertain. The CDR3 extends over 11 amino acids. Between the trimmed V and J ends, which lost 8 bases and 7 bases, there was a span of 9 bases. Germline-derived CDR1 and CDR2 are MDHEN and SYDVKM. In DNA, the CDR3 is TGTGCCAGCCGTGGGTCTAACACCATATATTTT. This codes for CASRGSNTIYF.

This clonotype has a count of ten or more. The CDR3 DNA is TGCGCCAGCACCCCAAACAGGGCGAACACCGGGGAGCTGTTTTTT. Its protein product is CASTPNRANTGELFF. The chain links TRBV5-1 to TRBJ2-2, with TRBD1 as a possible D gene (6 bases). V lost 6 bases and J lost 0, with 12 bases in between. The CDR3 loop spans 15 amino acids. Germline assignment: CDR1 SGHRS and CDR2 YFSETQ.

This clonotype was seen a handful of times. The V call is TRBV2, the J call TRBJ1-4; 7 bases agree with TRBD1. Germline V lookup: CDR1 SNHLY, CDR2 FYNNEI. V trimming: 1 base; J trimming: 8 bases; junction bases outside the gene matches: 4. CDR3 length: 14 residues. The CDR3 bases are TGTGCCAGCAGTGAAGAGAGGGGGCTAGAAAAACTGTTTTTT. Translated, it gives CASSEERGLEKLFF. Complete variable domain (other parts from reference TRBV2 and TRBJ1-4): EPEVTQTPSHQVTQMGQEVILRCVPISNHLYFYWYRQILGQKVEFLVSFYNNEISEKSEIFDDQFSVERPDGSNFTLKIRSTKLEDSAMYFCASSEERGLEKLFFGSGTQLSVL.

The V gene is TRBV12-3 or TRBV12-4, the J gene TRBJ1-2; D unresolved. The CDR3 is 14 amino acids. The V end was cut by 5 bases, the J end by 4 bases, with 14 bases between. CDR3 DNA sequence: TGTGCCAGCAGTCCCACGCGGGGAACCTATGGCTACACCTTC. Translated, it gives CASSPTRGTYGYTF.

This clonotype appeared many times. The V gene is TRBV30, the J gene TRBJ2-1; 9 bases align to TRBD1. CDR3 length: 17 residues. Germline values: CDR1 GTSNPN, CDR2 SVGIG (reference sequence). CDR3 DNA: TGTGCTTCCTTTAGGGACAGGGAGGGAACAGTTTACAATGAGCAGTTCTTC. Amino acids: CASFRDREGTVYNEQFF.

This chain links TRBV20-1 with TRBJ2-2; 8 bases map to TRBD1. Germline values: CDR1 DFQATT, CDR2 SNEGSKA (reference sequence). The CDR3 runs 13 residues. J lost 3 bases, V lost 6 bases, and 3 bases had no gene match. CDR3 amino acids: CSAGQGYTGELFF. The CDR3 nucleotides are TGCAGTGCCGGACAGGGTTACACCGGGGAGCTGTTTTTT.

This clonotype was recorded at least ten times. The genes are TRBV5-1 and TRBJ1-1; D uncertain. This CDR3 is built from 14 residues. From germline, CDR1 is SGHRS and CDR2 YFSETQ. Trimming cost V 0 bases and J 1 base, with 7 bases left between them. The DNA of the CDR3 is TGCGCCAGCAGCTTGGTAGCACGGAACACTGAAGCTTTCTTT. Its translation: CASSLVARNTEAFF.

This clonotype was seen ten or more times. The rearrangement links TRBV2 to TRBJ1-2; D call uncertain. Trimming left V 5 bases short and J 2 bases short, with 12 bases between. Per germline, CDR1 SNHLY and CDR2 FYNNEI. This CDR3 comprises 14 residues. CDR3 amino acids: CASSLSNGNYGYTF. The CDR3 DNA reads TGTGCCAGCAGTCTTTCGAACGGAAACTATGGCTACACCTTC.